This T cell receptor beta chain was profiled in a study of T cell responses to AZD1222 COVID-19 vaccine. Overall study context: Pooled in the analysis were second doses at about 4 or about 12 weeks. Whole-study results and caveats: Clonal diversity was possibly underestimated, and white British individuals and females predominated among donors.

Produced via immunoSEQ multiplex PCR; TCRdb's table is partial and in-frame only. The data show around 130,000 clones, 75% to 90% seen once. Germline-derived CDR1 and CDR2 are MDHEN and SYDVKM. The ends were cut back, 2 bases at V and 4 bases at J, with 12 bases in the middle. CDR3 size: 15 residues. Comment on this clone: Its cognate antigen is unknown.

The rearrangement joins TRBV28 to TRBJ2-1; D is tentatively TRBD1 or TRBD2 (5 bases each). This sequence originates from an adult in good health. The sample consisted of peripheral blood, taken on day 0 of AZD1222 vaccination. Here the CDR3 reads CASSLRLGVYNEQFF. In nucleotides, the CDR3 is TGTGCCAGCAGTTTAAGGCTGGGGGTATACAATGAGCAGTTCTTC.